Shown below are 29 T cell receptor beta chains from a single sample sequenced in a study of blood T cell repertoires in COVID-19. Data came from immunoSEQ multiplex PCR; TCRdb stores just in-frame clones and leaves some out. The table includes some 250,000 clones, roughly 91% detected once. Sequences were obtained from PBMCs or T cells enriched from blood (not recorded which). The origin of the receptors is a man in his forties who had recovered from COVID-19.

The V call is TRBV7-2, the J call TRBJ2-2, with TRBD2 matching 13 bases. V trimming: 7 bases; J trimming: 3 bases; junction bases outside the gene matches: 8. In germline, CDR1 is SGHTA, CDR2 FQGNSA. CDR3 length equals 17 residues. The CDR3, as DNA: TGTGCCAGCATCGAACTAGCGGGAGGGATTTACACCGGGGAGCTGTTTTTT. This gives the protein CASIELAGGIYTGELFF.

V and J are TRBV4-3 and TRBJ2-3, with D perhaps matching TRBD2 (5 bases). Trimming left V 1 base short and J 1 base short, with 12 bases between. This CDR3 is built from 16 residues. In germline, CDR1 is LGHNA, CDR2 YSLEER. The chain's CDR3 is CASSQGDAGGTDTQYF. The CDR3 region has the DNA TGCGCCAGCAGCCAAGGCGACGCGGGCGGCACAGATACGCAGTATTTT.

The chain combines TRBV19 with TRBJ2-2, with D perhaps TRBD1 (5 bases). V was pared by 3 bases and J by 7 bases, with 9 bases between. CDR1 is LNHDA and CDR2 is SQIVND in the germline V gene (reference sequence). This CDR3 spans 13 amino acids. The CDR3 nucleotides read TGTGCCAGTAGTATCTGGGGCCTCGGGGAGCTGTTTTTT. It codes for CASSIWGLGELFF.

In nucleotides, the CDR3 is TGTGCCAGTAGGGGGGGGATGAACACCGGGGAGCTGTTTTTT. It specifies CASRGGMNTGELFF. The chain uses TRBV2 and TRBJ2-2, with D possibly matching TRBD2 (7 bases). Deletions cut 9 bases from V and 1 base from J, with 12 bases between. The germline V gene has CDR1 SNHLY and CDR2 FYNNEI. The CDR3 is 14 amino acids.

The chain recombines TRBV15 with TRBJ1-5; D is ambiguous. V lost 0 bases to trimming and J lost 4 bases, with 7 bases between them. CDR1 LNHNV and CDR2 YYDKDF come from the germline V gene (reference sequence). The CDR3 sequence is 14 residues long. The CDR3: CATSRDATNQPQHF. CDR3 bases: TGTGCCACCAGCAGAGATGCAACTAATCAGCCCCAGCATTTT.

V gene TRBV3-1 (or the pseudogene TRBV3-2) combines with J gene TRBJ2-5; a weak D match, TRBD1 (6 bases). This CDR3 spans 17 amino acids. Germline-derived CDR1 and CDR2 are LGHDT and YNNKEL (reference sequence). The V gene lost 3 bases and the J gene lost 9 bases, with 26 bases spanning the gap. CDR3 protein: CASSHGGGGTIRVAQYF. For the CDR3, the DNA is TGTGCCAGCAGCCACGGTGGGGGCGGAACAATAAGAGTGGCCCAGTACTTC.

This chain links TRBV2 with TRBJ2-2; 10 bases are a match to TRBD1. Unmatched junction bases numbered 4, after V lost 7 bases and J lost 5 bases. The V gene's germline CDR1 is SNHLY and CDR2 FYNNEI. The CDR3 runs to 14 residues. The chain's CDR3 is CASTDRGLTGELFF. CDR3 nucleotide sequence: TGTGCCAGCACAGACAGGGGGCTTACCGGGGAGCTGTTTTTT.

This rearrangement joins TRBV28 to TRBJ2-1; 7 bases are shared with TRBD2. The germline V gene encodes CDR1 MDHEN and CDR2 SYDVKM. With V trimmed by 2 bases and J by 0 bases, 4 bases remained unmatched. CDR3 length: 16 residues. CDR3 nucleotide sequence: TGTGCCAGCAGTTTAGGCCTAGCGGTCTCCTACAATGAGCAGTTCTTC. This translates into CASSLGLAVSYNEQFF.

CDR3 coding DNA: TGTGCCAGCAGCTTAGGGGGACTAGCCCCCTACGAGCAGTACTTC. This gives the protein CASSLGGLAPYEQYF. The chain employs TRBV11-2 and TRBJ2-7, with 9 bases aligning to TRBD2. Germline CDR1 reads SGHAT; CDR2 reads FQNNGV. V dropped 1 base and J dropped 2; count of bases not matched to a gene: 3. The CDR3 length is 15 residues.

This chain uses TRBV29-1 with TRBJ2-1; D remains ambiguous. Germline V lookup: CDR1 SQVTM, CDR2 ANQGSEA. This CDR3 spans 11 amino acids. With 4 bases removed from V and 5 bases from J, the gap between germline ends came to 6 bases. The CDR3 is CSVGSNNEQFF. CDR3 DNA sequence: TGCAGCGTTGGAAGCAACAATGAGCAGTTCTTC.

The V gene is TRBV7-3, the J gene TRBJ1-1, with TRBD1 as a possible D gene (5 bases). This CDR3 contains 17 residues. Trimming took off 0 bases at V and 0 bases at J, with 14 bases between the two ends. CDR1 is SGHTA and CDR2 is FQGTGA in the germline V gene. CDR3 sequence (DNA): TGTGCCAGCAGCTTAACCGGGGGTCACCACCTGAACACTGAAGCTTTCTTT. Translated: CASSLTGGHHLNTEAFF.

The chain recombines TRBV5-1 with TRBJ1-2; possibly TRBD1 for D (6 bases). The CDR3 totals 16 residues. Germline V CDR1 and CDR2: SGHRS, YFSETQ. V was cut by 4 bases and J by 4 bases, with 20 bases left in between. The CDR3 bases are TGCGCCAGCAGCCTCCTAGGGGCAGGGGATAGCTATGGCTACACCTTC. Translated, it gives CASSLLGAGDSYGYTF.

This clone has a single count. The gene calls are TRBV7-9 and TRBJ2-1; TRBD2 agrees at 8 bases. The CDR3 has 16 residues. From germline, CDR1 is SEHNR and CDR2 FQNEAQ (reference sequence). With 5 bases clipped from V and 2 bases from J, the junction kept 8 bases outside the gene matches. The CDR3 is CASSRSGSLTYNEQFF. The CDR3 DNA follows: TGTGCCAGCAGCCGAAGCGGGAGCCTTACCTACAATGAGCAGTTCTTC.

The table lists this clone with a count of one. The CDR3 reads CASSADRGFPSYNEQFF. The CDR3 nucleotides are TGTGCCAGCAGCGCCGACAGGGGATTTCCCTCCTACAATGAGCAGTTCTTC. This sequence joins TRBV2 and TRBJ2-1, with 8 bases fitting TRBD1. The trim removed 6 bases at V and 0 bases at J, leaving 10 bases unmatched. This CDR3 is built from 17 residues. Germline CDR1 and CDR2: SNHLY and FYNNEI.

This sequence joins TRBV14 and TRBJ2-5; 14 nucleotides match TRBD2. CDR1 is SGHDN and CDR2 is FVKESK in the germline V gene. The CDR3 is 19 residues long. V lost 4 bases to trimming and J lost 0 bases; unmatched junction nucleotides: 10. CDR3 region: CASSRSGLAGGRYQETQYF. The CDR3 DNA reads TGTGCCAGCAGCCGTTCTGGACTAGCGGGAGGACGGTACCAAGAGACCCAGTACTTC.

The chain employs TRBV5-4 and TRBJ2-7; D uncertain. This CDR3 is 13 amino acids long. The ends were cut back, 4 bases at V and 3 bases at J, with 11 bases in the middle. Germline values: CDR1 SGHNT, CDR2 YYREEE (reference sequence). The CDR3 region is CASSPSPGYEQYF. Written as DNA, the CDR3 is TGTGCCAGCAGCCCATCACCCGGCTACGAGCAGTACTTC.

There are a few counts of this clone. J is TRBJ1-1 and V is TRBV5-6; tentative D call: TRBD1 (5 bases). V was clipped by 0 bases and J by 3 bases, with 9 bases between them. This CDR3 contains 14 residues. The germline CDR1 and CDR2 sequences are SGHDT and YYEEEE. The CDR3 DNA reads as TGTGCCAGCAGCTTGGCGCCCAGGGACACTGAAGCTTTCTTT. This translates into CASSLAPRDTEAFF.

The rearrangement uses TRBV28 and TRBJ1-5, with 10 bases lining up with TRBD1. Germline CDR1 and CDR2: MDHEN and SYDVKM. The J segment lost 5 bases and the V segment lost 7 bases, leaving 5 bases of the junction unmatched. CDR3 length equals 14 residues. The CDR3 loop reads CASTRQGAYQPQHF. In DNA, the CDR3 is TGTGCCAGCACGAGACAGGGGGCATATCAGCCCCAGCATTTT.

A single count supports this clone. V and J are TRBV11-2 and TRBJ2-2, with 7 bases identical to TRBD1. Germline CDR1 SGHAT, CDR2 FQNNGV. With V trimmed by 8 bases and J by 2 bases, 5 bases remained unmatched. The CDR3 extends over 14 amino acids. Here the CDR3 DNA reads TGTGCCAGCTGCAGACAGGGAAACACCGGGGAGCTGTTTTTT. Residues: CASCRQGNTGELFF. The whole variable domain, remainder taken from reference TRBV11-2 and TRBJ2-2, is EAGVAQSPRYKIIEKRQSVAFWCNPISGHATLYWYQQILGQGPKLLIQFQNNGVVDDSQLPKDRFSAERLKGVDSTLKIQPAKLEDSAVYLCASCRQGNTGELFFGEGSRLTVL.

The chain employs TRBV29-1 and TRBJ2-5, with D perhaps matching TRBD1 (5 bases). V was cut by 3 bases and J by 4 bases, with 15 bases left in between. CDR1 is SQVTM, CDR2 ANQGSEA, per germline. CDR3 length equals 14 residues. CDR3 bases: TGCAGCGTTGAGTTCCCCGGACACCCAGAGACCCAGTACTTC. Protein product: CSVEFPGHPETQYF.

The chain couples TRBV29-1 to TRBJ2-1, with 10 bases matching TRBD2. The CDR3 length is 15 residues. Per the germline V gene, CDR1 is SQVTM and CDR2 is ANQGSEA. V dropped 2 bases and J dropped 9; count of bases not matched to a gene: 10. Here the CDR3 reads CSVELPAGGPGEQFF. The CDR3 region has the DNA TGCAGCGTTGAACTCCCAGCGGGAGGGCCAGGTGAGCAGTTCTTC.

V is TRBV7-2 and J is TRBJ1-2; D not certain. This CDR3 spans 16 amino acids. CDR1 and CDR2 (germline): SGHTA, FQGNSA. V gave up 2 bases and J gave up 0 bases, with 13 bases separating them. CDR3: CASSLKTASANYGYTF. CDR3 sequence (DNA): TGTGCCAGCAGCTTAAAAACAGCTTCAGCTAACTATGGCTACACCTTC.

The CDR3 DNA follows: TGTGCCAGCAGCCAAGAGGGTGGCAGGGGGCGGAATGGCTACACCTTC. Translation gives CASSQEGGRGRNGYTF. V gene TRBV3-1 (or the pseudogene TRBV3-2) combines with J gene TRBJ1-2; TRBD1 matches at 8 bases. J lost 6 bases, V lost 0 bases, and 9 bases had no gene match. Germline values: CDR1 LGHDT, CDR2 YNNKEL (reference sequence). The CDR3 extends over 16 amino acids.

V and J are TRBV11-1 and TRBJ2-7, with TRBD1 identical over 9 bases. J lost 2 bases, V lost 5 bases, and 4 bases had no gene match. CDR1 and CDR2 (germline): SGHAT, FQDESV (reference sequence). The CDR3 runs 14 residues. Here the CDR3 DNA reads TGTGCCAGCAGCGCGGACAGGGGTGCCTACGAGCAGTACTTC. The encoded protein is CASSADRGAYEQYF.

The V and J genes are TRBV6-2 or TRBV6-3 and TRBJ1-5; maybe TRBD1 (5 bases). CDR3 length equals 14 residues. The germline gives CDR1 MNHEY, CDR2 SVGEGT. Trimming pared 0 bases from V and 7 bases from J, leaving 10 bases between. The CDR3 nucleotides read TGTGCCAGCAGTTACTCGAGGGGACTACAGCCCCAGCATTTT. Translation gives CASSYSRGLQPQHF.

A note on this clone: At the DNA level, this CDR3 is encoded by other sequences in the same sample as well. The chain is built from TRBV18 and TRBJ1-1; D is possibly TRBD1 (5 bases). The CDR3 has 13 amino acids. Trimming pared 5 bases from V and 1 base from J, leaving 8 bases between. Germline V gene sequence: CDR1 KGHSH, CDR2 LQKENI. In nucleotides, the CDR3 is TGTGCCAGCTCAGGGGGGAAGAACACTGAAGCTTTCTTT. It encodes CASSGGKNTEAFF.

The chain carries TRBV9 and TRBJ2-3; D possibly corresponds to TRBD2 (7 bases). Germline V gene data show CDR1 as SGDLS and CDR2 as YYNGEE. The CDR3 consists of 16 residues. Trimming took off 0 bases at V and 4 bases at J, with 15 bases between the two ends. Here the CDR3 DNA reads TGTGCCAGCAGCGTAGATGAGGGGGGGCAGGCAGATACGCAGTATTTT. This encodes CASSVDEGGQADTQYF.

The chain couples TRBV5-6 to TRBJ2-2, with D unresolved. V lost 0 bases and J 2 bases, leaving 8 bases between the germline ends. The CDR3 length is 15 residues. Germline assignment: CDR1 SGHDT and CDR2 YYEEEE. The CDR3 protein is CASSLAVRNTGELFF. CDR3 coding DNA: TGTGCCAGCAGCTTGGCCGTTAGAAACACCGGGGAGCTGTTTTTT.

The rearrangement joins TRBV5-1 to TRBJ2-5; 7 nucleotides agree with TRBD1. CDR3 length: 14 residues. Trimming took 0 bases from V and 3 from J; bases not matched to a gene: 2. CDR1 SGHRS and CDR2 YFSETQ come from the germline V gene. The CDR3 region has the DNA TGCGCCAGCAGCTTGGGCAGGGGGAAAGAGACCCAGTACTTC. This translates into CASSLGRGKETQYF. Filled out from reference TRBV5-1 and TRBJ2-5, the complete variable domain reads KAGVTQTPRYLIKTRGQQVTLSCSPISGHRSVSWYQQTPGQGLQFLFEYFSETQRNKGNFPGRFSGRQFSNSRSEMNVSTLELGDSALYLCASSLGRGKETQYFGPGTRLLVL.